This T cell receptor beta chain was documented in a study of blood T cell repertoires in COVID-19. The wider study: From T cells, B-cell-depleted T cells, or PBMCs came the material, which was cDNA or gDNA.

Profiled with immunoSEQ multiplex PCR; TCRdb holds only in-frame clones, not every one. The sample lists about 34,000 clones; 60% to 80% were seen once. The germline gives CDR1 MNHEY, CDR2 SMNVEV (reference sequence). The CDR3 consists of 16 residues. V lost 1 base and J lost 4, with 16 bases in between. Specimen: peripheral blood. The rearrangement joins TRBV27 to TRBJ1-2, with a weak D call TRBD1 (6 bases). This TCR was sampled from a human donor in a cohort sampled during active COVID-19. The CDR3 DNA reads TGTGCCAGCAGTTTATTGGCCAGGGGAGAGAGCTATGGCTACACCTTC. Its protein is CASSLLARGESYGYTF.